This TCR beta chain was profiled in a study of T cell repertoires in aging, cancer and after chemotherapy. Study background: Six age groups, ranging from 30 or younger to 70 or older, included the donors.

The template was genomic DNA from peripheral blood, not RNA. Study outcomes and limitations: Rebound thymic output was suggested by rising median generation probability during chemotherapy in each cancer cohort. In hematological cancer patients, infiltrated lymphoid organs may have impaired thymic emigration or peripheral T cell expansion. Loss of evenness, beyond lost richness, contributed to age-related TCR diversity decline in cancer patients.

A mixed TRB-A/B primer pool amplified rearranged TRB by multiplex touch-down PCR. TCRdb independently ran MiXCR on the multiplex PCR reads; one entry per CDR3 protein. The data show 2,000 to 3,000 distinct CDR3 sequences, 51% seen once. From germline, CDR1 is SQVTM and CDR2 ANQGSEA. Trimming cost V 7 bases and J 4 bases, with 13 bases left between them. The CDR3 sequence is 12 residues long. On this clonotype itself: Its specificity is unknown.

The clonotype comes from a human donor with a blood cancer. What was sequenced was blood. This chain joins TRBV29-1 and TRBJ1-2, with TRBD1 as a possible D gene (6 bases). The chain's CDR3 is CSARRGVYGYTF. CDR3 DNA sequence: TGCAGCGCCAGAAGGGGGGTCTATGGCTACACCTTC.